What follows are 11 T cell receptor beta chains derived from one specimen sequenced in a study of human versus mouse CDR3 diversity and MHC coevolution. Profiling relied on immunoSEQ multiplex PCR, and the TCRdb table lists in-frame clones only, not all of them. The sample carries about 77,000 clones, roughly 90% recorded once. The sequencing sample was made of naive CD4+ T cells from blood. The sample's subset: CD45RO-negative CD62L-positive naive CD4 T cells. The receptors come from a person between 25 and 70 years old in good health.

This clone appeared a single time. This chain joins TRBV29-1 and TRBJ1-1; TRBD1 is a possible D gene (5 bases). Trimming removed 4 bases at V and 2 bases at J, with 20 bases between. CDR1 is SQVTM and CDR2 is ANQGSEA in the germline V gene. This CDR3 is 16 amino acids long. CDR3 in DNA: TGCAGCGTTGTTCTCCGATTGACAGCCTCAAACACTGAAGCTTTCTTT. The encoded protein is CSVVLRLTASNTEAFF.

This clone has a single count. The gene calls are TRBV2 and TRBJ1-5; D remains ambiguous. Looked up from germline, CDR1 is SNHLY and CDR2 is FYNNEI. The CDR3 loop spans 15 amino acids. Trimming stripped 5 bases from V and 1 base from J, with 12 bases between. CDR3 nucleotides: TGTGCCAGCAGTCCCAGCGGGCTGAGCAATCAGCCCCAGCATTTT. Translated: CASSPSGLSNQPQHF.

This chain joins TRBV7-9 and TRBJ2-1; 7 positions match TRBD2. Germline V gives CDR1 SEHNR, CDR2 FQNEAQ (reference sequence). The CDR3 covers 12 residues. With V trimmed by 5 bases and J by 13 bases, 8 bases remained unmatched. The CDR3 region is CASSPLTGLQFF. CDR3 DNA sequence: TGTGCCAGCAGCCCCCTGACGGGACTACAGTTCTTC.

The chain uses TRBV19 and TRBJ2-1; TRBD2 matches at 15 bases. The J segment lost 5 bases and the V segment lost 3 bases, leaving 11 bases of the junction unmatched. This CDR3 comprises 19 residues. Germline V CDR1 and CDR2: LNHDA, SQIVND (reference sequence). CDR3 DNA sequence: TGTGCCAGTAGTATTATCTCTGGGACTAGCGGGGGGATCAACAATGAGCAGTTCTTC. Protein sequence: CASSIISGTSGGINNEQFF.

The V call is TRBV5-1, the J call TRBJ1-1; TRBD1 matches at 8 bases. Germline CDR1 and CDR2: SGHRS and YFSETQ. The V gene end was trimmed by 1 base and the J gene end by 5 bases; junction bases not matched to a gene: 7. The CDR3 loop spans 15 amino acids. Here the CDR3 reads CASSLYDRGTTEAFF. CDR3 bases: TGCGCCAGCAGCTTGTACGACAGGGGTACTACTGAAGCTTTCTTT. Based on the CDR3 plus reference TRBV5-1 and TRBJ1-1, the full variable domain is KAGVTQTPRYLIKTRGQQVTLSCSPISGHRSVSWYQQTPGQGLQFLFEYFSETQRNKGNFPGRFSGRQFSNSRSEMNVSTLELGDSALYLCASSLYDRGTTEAFFGQGTRLTVV.

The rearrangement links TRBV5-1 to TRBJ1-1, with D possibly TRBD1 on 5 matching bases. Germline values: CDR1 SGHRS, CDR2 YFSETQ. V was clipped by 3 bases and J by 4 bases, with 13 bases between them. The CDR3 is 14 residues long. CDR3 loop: CASSSQFTGTEAFF. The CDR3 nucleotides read TGCGCCAGCAGCTCACAGTTTACAGGCACTGAAGCTTTCTTT.

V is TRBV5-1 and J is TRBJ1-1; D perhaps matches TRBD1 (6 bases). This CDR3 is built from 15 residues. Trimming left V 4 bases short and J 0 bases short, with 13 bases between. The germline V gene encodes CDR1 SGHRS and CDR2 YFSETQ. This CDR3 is CASSASQGLNTEAFF. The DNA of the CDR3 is TGCGCCAGCAGCGCATCACAGGGACTGAACACTGAAGCTTTCTTT.

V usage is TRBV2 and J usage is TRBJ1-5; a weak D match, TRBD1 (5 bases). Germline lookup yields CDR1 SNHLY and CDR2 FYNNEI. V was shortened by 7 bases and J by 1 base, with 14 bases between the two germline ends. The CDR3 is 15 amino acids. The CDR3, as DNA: TGTGCCAGCACATGGGAGGCAGGGAGCAATCAGCCCCAGCATTTT. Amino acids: CASTWEAGSNQPQHF.

CDR3 loop: CASSVGNREKYNEQFF. The CDR3 region has the DNA TGTGCCAGCAGCGTCGGAAACAGGGAAAAATACAATGAGCAGTTCTTC. V is TRBV5-6 and J is TRBJ2-1, with a possible D match to TRBD1 (6 bases). Trimming cost V 4 bases and J 4 bases, with 18 bases left between them. This CDR3 spans 16 amino acids. Per germline, CDR1 SGHDT and CDR2 YYEEEE.

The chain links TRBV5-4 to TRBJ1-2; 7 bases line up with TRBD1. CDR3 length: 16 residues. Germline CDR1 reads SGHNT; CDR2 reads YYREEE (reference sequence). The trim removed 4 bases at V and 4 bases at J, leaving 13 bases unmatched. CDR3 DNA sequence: TGTGCCAGCAGCACCCCAGGGGACAGAACCCTCTATGGCTACACCTTC. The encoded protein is CASSTPGDRTLYGYTF. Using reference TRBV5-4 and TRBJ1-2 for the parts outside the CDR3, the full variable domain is ETGVTQSPTHLIKTRGQQVTLRCSSQSGHNTVSWYQQALGQGPQFIFQYYREEENGRGNFPPRFSGLQFPNYSSELNVNALELDDSALYLCASSTPGDRTLYGYTFGSGTRLTVV.

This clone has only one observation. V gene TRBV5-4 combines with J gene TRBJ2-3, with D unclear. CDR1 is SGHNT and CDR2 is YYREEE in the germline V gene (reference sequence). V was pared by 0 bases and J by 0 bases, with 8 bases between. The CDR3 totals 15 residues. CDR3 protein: CASSLVAGSTDTQYF. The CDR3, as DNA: TGTGCCAGCAGCTTGGTGGCAGGAAGCACAGATACGCAGTATTTT.